A single sample is the source of the 10 T cell receptor beta chains below, sequenced in a study of read filtering for tumor transcriptome and immune sequencing. The library was built from about 400 ng RNA with molecular barcoded adaptors for alpha/delta and beta/gamma chains. TCRdb processed the reads anew with MiXCR; each CDR3 protein has one entry. The table includes 40,000 to 50,000 distinct CDR3 sequences, approximately 18% detected once. The sequencing input was a population of CD138-negative cells sorted from bone marrow. The origin of the receptors is a donor at least 40 years old with multiple myeloma.

At least ten counts were recorded for this clonotype. J is TRBJ2-6 and V is TRBV27; TRBD1 or TRBD2 may be the D gene (5 bases each). CDR3 length equals 15 residues. Germline assignment: CDR1 MNHEY and CDR2 SMNVEV (reference sequence). V gave up 6 bases and J gave up 1 base, with 10 bases separating them. Written as DNA, the CDR3 is TGTGCCAGCAGACCAGGGACGTCTGGGGCCAACGTCCTGACTTTC. Translating it yields CASRPGTSGANVLTF.

This clonotype was observed many times. This chain links TRBV12-3 or TRBV12-4 with TRBJ2-6; D is ambiguous. V dropped 6 bases and J dropped 3 bases, with 12 bases sitting between them. CDR3 length: 15 residues. The CDR3 sequence: CASSQGDIGANVLTF. The CDR3 nucleotides read TGTGCCAGCAGCCAAGGAGACATTGGGGCCAACGTCCTGACTTTC.

In regard to this clonotype: It is likely a read error, because the conserved phenylalanine at the end of the CDR3 is missing. The chain employs TRBV20-1 and TRBJ2-1, with TRBD2 as a possible D gene (5 bases). Trimming took off 7 bases at V and 9 bases at J, with 16 bases between the two ends. This CDR3 has 12 amino acids. Germline V gives CDR1 DFQATT, CDR2 SNEGSKA (reference sequence). CDR3 DNA sequence: TGCAGTGGGGCCCAAGGTGCGGGTGAGCAGTTCTCC. This codes for CSGAQGAGEQFS.

The count of this clonotype is one. This chain uses TRBV19 with TRBJ2-3; no definite D call. V lost 5 bases and J 8 bases, leaving 8 bases between the germline ends. From germline, CDR1 is LNHDA and CDR2 SQIVND (reference sequence). CDR3 length: 11 amino acids. The CDR3 region has the DNA TGTGCCAGTAGTGTTTTTCTTACGCAGTATTTT. Amino acids: CASSVFLTQYF.

The chain carries TRBV28 and TRBJ1-5; D gene unclear. Germline CDR1 reads MDHEN; CDR2 reads SYDVKM. This CDR3 contains 14 residues. The V and J ends lost 3 bases and 11 bases respectively, with 17 bases between them. CDR3 nucleotide sequence: TGTGCCAGCAGTTTGGACGGGCTCGTGATGGCCCAGCATTTT. Amino acid sequence: CASSLDGLVMAQHF.

This clonotype was detected many times. The junction and the germline gene differ at one end; a read error may be behind it. J is TRBJ2-2 and V is TRBV27, with TRBD2 matching 10 bases. This CDR3 is 15 amino acids long. CDR1 is MNHEY and CDR2 is SMNVEV in the germline V gene (reference sequence). Here the CDR3 reads CASRTLAGVFGELLF. The CDR3 region has the DNA TGTGCCAGCCGCACCCTAGCGGGAGTTTTCGGGGAGCTGCTTTTT.

Note on this clonotype: With a much larger clone just one base away, this may be a read error. This chain connects TRBV29-1 to TRBJ1-2, with D hard to call. This CDR3 is built from 10 residues. Germline V gives CDR1 SQVTM, CDR2 ANQGSEA. For the CDR3, the DNA is TGCAGCGTCGGCAGCTATGGCTACATCTTC. Translated, it gives CSVGSYGYIF.

This clonotype came up once. In DNA form, the CDR3 reads TGCGCCAGCAGCTTAGGGGGAACTGAGGCCAACGTCCTGACTTTC. Its protein is CASSLGGTEANVLTF. The V and J genes are TRBV5-1 and TRBJ2-6; D may be TRBD1 (6 bases). The V gene's germline CDR1 is SGHRS and CDR2 YFSETQ. Trimming took 2 bases from V and 6 from J, leaving 12 bases between them. This CDR3 spans 15 amino acids.

The rearrangement joins TRBV19 to TRBJ2-2; a possible D gene is TRBD2 (6 bases). Germline V gene data show CDR1 as LNHDA and CDR2 as SQIVND (reference sequence). The V end lost 7 bases, the J end lost 5 bases, and 17 bases lay between the germline ends. The CDR3 is made up of 15 amino acids. The CDR3 protein is CASTRSGAGTGELFF. CDR3 DNA sequence: TGTGCCAGTACCCGTAGCGGAGCCGGGACCGGGGAGCTGTTTTTT.

About this clonotype itself: One base away lies a much larger clone, so this may be a sequencing read error. CDR3 in amino acids: CAGSLFYSPMDEQYF. CDR3 sequence (DNA): TGTGCCGGCAGCTTATTCTACAGCCCCATGGACGAGCAGTACTTC. The J gene is TRBJ2-7, the V gene TRBV11-2; no firm D call. CDR3 length: 15 residues. Per the germline V gene, CDR1 is SGHAT and CDR2 is FQNNGV.